This entry lists 26 T cell receptor beta chains sequenced from one sample in a study of control samples from healthy donors and cancer patients. The repertoire was sequenced with immunoSEQ multiplex PCR; TCRdb's copy has only in-frame clones and lacks some. The sample has 98,000 or so clones, about 79% seen once. Sequenced input: blood. These receptors were collected from a woman aged 30 to 39 in good health.

The genes are TRBV18 and TRBJ1-2; D not resolved. The CDR3 sequence is 16 residues long. Germline loops: CDR1 KGHSH, CDR2 LQKENI. V lost 2 bases and J lost 6, with 19 bases in between. The CDR3, as DNA: TGTGCCAGCTCACCAAGCAGCCCGGGTGTATTCCATGGCTACACCTTC. It yields the protein CASSPSSPGVFHGYTF.

The V gene is TRBV11-3, the J gene TRBJ2-1, with TRBD1 matching 7 bases. The J segment lost 6 bases and the V segment lost 5 bases, leaving 4 bases of the junction unmatched. Germline assignment: CDR1 SGHNT and CDR2 YENEEA. The CDR3 consists of 13 residues. The DNA of the CDR3 is TGTGCCAGCAGCCCCAGGGACAGCAATGAGCAGTTCTTC. Translated: CASSPRDSNEQFF.

This rearrangement joins TRBV19 to TRBJ2-3, with TRBD2 matching over 8 bases. From germline, CDR1 is LNHDA and CDR2 SQIVND (reference sequence). The CDR3 contains 17 residues. V was clipped by 6 bases and J by 4 bases; unmatched bases: 15. The CDR3 is CASRVRGTSHPPDTQYF. The CDR3 bases are TGTGCCAGTAGGGTCCGCGGGACTAGTCATCCCCCAGATACGCAGTATTTT.

Remarks on this clone: A junction end diverges from the germline sequence, so it may reflect a read error. The chain uses TRBV7-7 and TRBJ2-3; D tentatively fits TRBD1 or TRBD2 (5 bases each). Per germline, CDR1 SSHAT and CDR2 FNYEAQ (reference sequence). CDR3 length: 15 amino acids. CDR3 protein: CASRKRGLSTDTQYF. CDR3 bases: TGTGCTAGCAGAAAGAGGGGTCTCAGCACAGATACGCAGTATTTT.

This clone was seen more than once but under ten times. The chain employs TRBV5-1 and TRBJ2-2; D is perhaps TRBD1 or TRBD2 (5 bases each). From germline, CDR1 is SGHRS and CDR2 YFSETQ. The CDR3 extends over 14 amino acids. Trimming shortened V by 6 bases and J by 6 bases, and 15 bases separated the two germline ends. The CDR3 DNA reads as TGCGCCAGCACATGGGTGAGGGGCGCCGGGGAGCTGTTTTTT. Its protein product is CASTWVRGAGELFF. Full variable domain (outside the CDR3, taken from reference TRBV5-1 and TRBJ2-2): KAGVTQTPRYLIKTRGQQVTLSCSPISGHRSVSWYQQTPGQGLQFLFEYFSETQRNKGNFPGRFSGRQFSNSRSEMNVSTLELGDSALYLCASTWVRGAGELFFGEGSRLTVL.

V is TRBV5-1 and J is TRBJ1-2; D may be TRBD1 (6 bases). CDR1 SGHRS and CDR2 YFSETQ come from the germline V gene. The CDR3 is 22 residues long. Trimming left V 4 bases short and J 4 bases short, with 38 bases between. The CDR3 region is CASSLSPRTYDLLGGRGYGYTF. The CDR3 DNA reads as TGCGCCAGCAGCCTATCGCCGAGGACCTACGATCTCCTGGGGGGCCGAGGCTATGGCTACACCTTC.

The chain uses TRBV6-4 and TRBJ2-7, with D unclear. This CDR3 contains 12 residues. The germline V and J ends were trimmed by 4 bases and 3 bases, with 7 bases remaining between them. Germline loops: CDR1 MRHNA, CDR2 SNTAGT. CDR3 in amino acids: CASSADGYEQYF. CDR3 bases: TGTGCCAGCAGTGCAGACGGCTACGAGCAGTACTTC.

This chain connects TRBV6-2 or TRBV6-3 to TRBJ2-1; D remains ambiguous. This CDR3 comprises 12 residues. V gave up 3 bases and J gave up 14 bases, with 14 bases separating them. Germline CDR1 and CDR2: MNHEY and SVGEGT. CDR3 in DNA: TGTGCCAGCAGTTATCGGCCGCTTGGGGAGTTCTTC. Residues: CASSYRPLGEFF.

V and J are TRBV6-1 and TRBJ2-5; 8 bases are a match to TRBD1. From germline, CDR1 is MNHNS and CDR2 SASEGT. The CDR3 is made up of 14 amino acids. V lost 3 bases and J lost 5; bases outside the gene matches: 5. CDR3 residues: CASSDRTGLETQYF. For the CDR3, the DNA is TGTGCCAGCAGTGATCGGACAGGGCTGGAGACCCAGTACTTC.

J is TRBJ2-6 and V is TRBV3-1 (or the pseudogene TRBV3-2); possible D gene TRBD1, 6 bases. Trimming removed 1 base at V and 2 bases at J, with 6 bases between. CDR1 is LGHDT and CDR2 is YNNKEL in the germline V gene (reference sequence). The length of the CDR3 is 15 residues. Here the CDR3 reads CASSQAGAGANVLTF. The DNA for the CDR3 is TGTGCCAGCAGCCAAGCAGGGGCTGGGGCCAACGTCCTGACTTTC.

The chain uses TRBV12-3 or TRBV12-4 and TRBJ2-2; D remains unclear. The CDR3 has 11 amino acids. Between the trimmed V and J ends, which lost 3 bases and 6 bases, there was a span of 2 bases. CDR3 amino acids: CASSFSGELFF. The CDR3 DNA sequence: TGTGCCAGCAGTTTCTCCGGGGAGCTGTTTTTT.

The chain employs TRBV7-2 and TRBJ1-1, with TRBD1 matching 7 bases. CDR1 and CDR2 from the germline V gene are SGHTA and FQGNSA. V lost 4 bases and J lost 5; bases outside the gene matches: 4. The CDR3 runs 13 residues. The CDR3 spells CASSSTRGTEAFF. In DNA form, the CDR3 reads TGTGCCAGCAGCTCAACCAGGGGGACTGAAGCTTTCTTT.

This rearrangement joins TRBV3-1 (or the pseudogene TRBV3-2) to TRBJ2-3, with D tentatively TRBD2 (5 bases). The CDR3 is 15 residues long. Germline V gives CDR1 LGHDT, CDR2 YNNKEL (reference sequence). Trimming cost V 1 base and J 0 bases, with 8 bases left between them. Here the CDR3 DNA reads TGTGCCAGCAGCCAAGTAGGACTTAGCACAGATACGCAGTATTTT. It encodes CASSQVGLSTDTQYF.

V gene TRBV4-2 combines with J gene TRBJ2-3; a possible D gene is TRBD1 (5 bases). This CDR3 contains 17 residues. Germline-derived CDR1 and CDR2 are LGHNA and YNFKEQ. Trimming shortened V by 1 base and J by 1 base, and 15 bases separated the two germline ends. The CDR3 is CASSQGLGREGTDTQYF. CDR3 nucleotide sequence: TGTGCCAGCAGCCAAGGCCTAGGCAGGGAAGGCACAGATACGCAGTATTTT.

In nucleotides, the CDR3 is TGTGCCAGTAGTATTCGGGGTCCCCAAGAGACCCAGTACTTC. This encodes CASSIRGPQETQYF. The rearrangement uses TRBV19 and TRBJ2-5; D possibly corresponds to TRBD2 (5 bases). The CDR3 runs to 14 residues. CDR1 and CDR2 from the germline V gene are LNHDA and SQIVND (reference sequence). V was trimmed by 3 bases and J by 1 base, leaving 9 bases between them.

V gene TRBV30 combines with J gene TRBJ1-1; 8 nucleotides align to TRBD1. Germline V lookup: CDR1 GTSNPN, CDR2 SVGIG (reference sequence). The CDR3 has 14 residues. The junction had 11 bases not matched to a gene; V was cut back by 3 bases and J by 8 bases. The CDR3 loop is CAWSALDRAGEAFF. Written as DNA, the CDR3 is TGTGCCTGGAGCGCACTGGACAGGGCAGGAGAAGCTTTCTTT.

This clone was recorded a few times. The rearrangement links TRBV6-5 to TRBJ2-2; D is perhaps TRBD1 (5 bases). The V and J ends lost 8 bases and 5 bases respectively, with 12 bases between them. This CDR3 spans 13 amino acids. Germline V CDR1 and CDR2: MNHEY, SVGAGI. Here the CDR3 DNA reads TGTGCCAGCTGGAAAGGGGAAACCGGGGAGCTGTTTTTT. Translation gives CASWKGETGELFF.

This clone was seen a few times. The V gene is TRBV10-2, the J gene TRBJ2-2; D is perhaps TRBD1 (5 bases). This CDR3 region has 14 residues. Trimming shortened V by 7 bases and J by 3 bases, and 12 bases separated the two germline ends. The germline V gene has CDR1 WSHSY and CDR2 SAAADI. The CDR3 loop reads CASTLVGDTGELFF. As DNA, the CDR3 is TGCGCCAGCACCCTCGTAGGGGACACCGGGGAGCTGTTTTTT.

This clone is a singleton in its sample. V usage is TRBV18 and J usage is TRBJ2-4; 7 bases agree with TRBD2. CDR1 KGHSH and CDR2 LQKENI come from the germline V gene. Trimming cost V 3 bases and J 4 bases; bases outside gene matches: 3. This CDR3 has 14 amino acids. The DNA for the CDR3 is TGTGCCAGCTCACCCGGGACTAATAAAAACATTCAGTACTTC. It translates to CASSPGTNKNIQYF.

This chain uses TRBV5-4 with TRBJ2-5; 9 bases agree with TRBD2. The trim removed 3 bases at V and 5 bases at J, leaving 8 bases unmatched. Germline loops: CDR1 SGHNT, CDR2 YYREEE (reference sequence). The CDR3 has 15 amino acids. CDR3 DNA: TGTGCCAGCAGCTCGAAGCGGGGGGAGTCGGAGACCCAGTACTTC. Protein: CASSSKRGESETQYF.

The chain uses TRBV2 and TRBJ2-7; perhaps TRBD1 as D (6 bases). This CDR3 has 14 residues. V gave up 7 bases and J gave up 2 bases, with 15 bases separating them. The germline V gene encodes CDR1 SNHLY and CDR2 FYNNEI. The CDR3 DNA reads as TGTGCCAGCATGGAAAATAACAGGGCCTACGAGCAGTACTTC. It is translated as CASMENNRAYEQYF.

The rearrangement uses TRBV10-3 and TRBJ2-3, with D possibly TRBD1 on 6 matching bases. The V gene lost 6 bases and the J gene lost 2 bases, with 12 bases spanning the gap. CDR1 ENHRY and CDR2 SYGVKD come from the germline V gene. The CDR3 length is 14 residues. This CDR3 reads CAISLGTYTDTQYF. As DNA, the CDR3 is TGTGCCATCAGCCTCGGGACATACACAGATACGCAGTATTTT.

This chain connects TRBV5-4 to TRBJ2-6, with D unresolved. In germline, CDR1 is SGHNT, CDR2 YYREEE (reference sequence). The CDR3 totals 16 residues. The V end lost 4 bases, the J end lost 4 bases, and 15 bases lay between the germline ends. CDR3 bases: TGTGCCAGCAGCCCAACAGTATACCGGGGGGCCAACGTCCTGACTTTC. Protein sequence: CASSPTVYRGANVLTF.

This chain links TRBV24-1 with TRBJ2-2, with D possibly matching TRBD2 (5 bases). The CDR3 totals 16 residues. The germline CDR1 and CDR2 sequences are KGHDR and SFDVKD. The ends were cut back, 4 bases at V and 3 bases at J, with 14 bases in the middle. CDR3 sequence reads: CATSDSLVSHTGELFF. The CDR3 DNA is TGTGCCACCAGTGACTCACTAGTTTCGCACACCGGGGAGCTGTTTTTT.

J is TRBJ1-2 and V is TRBV30; TRBD1 matches at 9 bases. Unmatched junction bases numbered 2, after V lost 7 bases and J lost 5 bases. The CDR3 is 11 amino acids. Germline V gene lookup returns CDR1 GTSNPN and CDR2 SVGIG (reference sequence). CDR3 residues: CALTGGYGYTF. In DNA, the CDR3 is TGTGCCTTGACAGGGGGATATGGCTACACCTTC.

This chain links TRBV3-1 (or the pseudogene TRBV3-2) with TRBJ2-2, with D uncertain. CDR1 is LGHDT, CDR2 YNNKEL, per germline (reference sequence). The CDR3 runs 14 residues. With 4 bases removed from V and 0 bases from J, the gap between germline ends came to 6 bases. The CDR3 nucleotides read TGTGCCAGCAGCCCTCTAACGAACACCGGGGAGCTGTTTTTT. It is translated as CASSPLTNTGELFF.